These T cell receptor beta chains were read from a single sample in a study of cytomegalovirus exposure and HLA in healthy donors. The assay was immunoSEQ multiplex PCR, and TCRdb's table has in-frame clones only and misses some. The sample lists under 300,000 clones; just over 70% were seen once. Sequenced material: PBMCs. The receptor source for this set is a female donor in good health and CMV-seronegative. Both conserved end residues are part of each CDR3. D genes are given only for firm matches. Not every row has a clone size; where given, it reads once, few, many or a size class.

j_call: TRBJ2-3
clone_size: -
v_call: TRBV5-4
d_call: -
cdr3_aa: CASSLPPRGTQYF
cdr3_nt: TGTGCCAGCAGCTTGCCCCCCAGGGGTACGCAGTATTTT

j_call: TRBJ1-2
clone_size: -
v_call: TRBV19
d_call: TRBD1
cdr3_aa: CASSQDRGANYGYTF
cdr3_nt: TGTGCCAGTAGTCAGGACAGGGGGGCTAACTATGGCTACACCTTC

j_call: TRBJ2-7
clone_size: -
v_call: TRBV4-1
d_call: TRBD2
cdr3_aa: CASSQSRFGDRTSGRYEQYF
cdr3_nt: TGCGCCAGCAGCCAGAGTCGTTTTGGCGACCGGACTAGCGGGAGATACGAGCAGTACTTC

j_call: TRBJ2-7
clone_size: -
v_call: TRBV4-2
d_call: -
cdr3_aa: CASGGGRNYEQYF
cdr3_nt: TGTGCCAGCGGGGGGGGGCGCAACTACGAGCAGTACTTC

j_call: TRBJ2-7
clone_size: -
v_call: TRBV28
d_call: -
cdr3_aa: CASVLTGSYEQYF
cdr3_nt: TGTGCCAGCGTTTTAACAGGCTCCTACGAGCAGTACTTC

j_call: TRBJ2-7
clone_size: -
v_call: TRBV5-4
d_call: TRBD2
cdr3_aa: CASSLEPIAGGVYEQYF
cdr3_nt: TGTGCCAGCAGCTTGGAACCTATAGCGGGAGGGGTCTACGAGCAGTACTTC

j_call: TRBJ1-3
clone_size: -
v_call: TRBV29-1
d_call: -
cdr3_aa: CSVGGGNTIYF
cdr3_nt: TGCAGCGTTGGAGGAGGAAACACCATATATTTT

j_call: TRBJ2-7
clone_size: -
v_call: TRBV4-1
d_call: -
cdr3_aa: CASSQVLGVRVHEQYF
cdr3_nt: TGCGCCAGCAGCCAAGTGCTAGGGGTCAGGGTCCACGAGCAGTACTTC

j_call: TRBJ2-1
clone_size: -
v_call: TRBV9
d_call: -
cdr3_aa: CASSPREAHEQFF
cdr3_nt: TGTGCCAGCAGCCCCCGAGAAGCCCATGAGCAGTTCTTC

j_call: TRBJ2-7
clone_size: -
v_call: TRBV28
d_call: -
cdr3_aa: CASSTLGPSYEQYF
cdr3_nt: TGTGCCAGCAGTACCCTGGGCCCCTCCTACGAGCAGTACTTC

j_call: TRBJ1-3
clone_size: -
v_call: TRBV7-9
d_call: TRBD1
cdr3_aa: CASSVYRGFDGNTIYF
cdr3_nt: TGTGCCAGCAGCGTCTACAGGGGATTCGATGGAAACACCATATATTTT

j_call: TRBJ1-5
clone_size: -
v_call: TRBV7-8
d_call: TRBD1
cdr3_aa: CASSLMDRGLGQPQHF
cdr3_nt: TGTGCCAGCAGCTTAATGGACAGGGGGCTAGGCCAGCCCCAGCATTTT

j_call: TRBJ1-5
clone_size: -
v_call: TRBV15
d_call: -
cdr3_aa: CATRGGRGYSNQPQHF
cdr3_nt: TGTGCCACTAGGGGAGGCCGGGGATATAGCAATCAGCCCCAGCATTTT

j_call: TRBJ2-7
clone_size: -
v_call: TRBV6-1
d_call: TRBD1
cdr3_aa: CASSVQGAVGEQYF
cdr3_nt: TGTGCCAGCAGCGTCCAGGGGGCGGTTGGCGAGCAGTACTTC

j_call: TRBJ2-5
clone_size: once
v_call: TRBV2
d_call: TRBD2
cdr3_aa: CASSAVALAALQETQYF
cdr3_nt: TGTGCCAGCAGTGCGGTTGCACTAGCGGCACTACAAGAGACCCAGTACTTC

j_call: TRBJ2-2
clone_size: -
v_call: TRBV6-1
d_call: -
cdr3_aa: CASNWLPGNTGELFF
cdr3_nt: TGTGCCAGCAACTGGTTACCGGGTAACACCGGGGAGCTGTTTTTT

j_call: TRBJ1-5
clone_size: -
v_call: TRBV28
d_call: -
cdr3_aa: CASSSSGEVQPQHF
cdr3_nt: TGTGCCAGCAGTTCTTCTGGGGAGGTTCAGCCCCAGCATTTT

j_call: TRBJ2-1
clone_size: -
v_call: TRBV5-1
d_call: TRBD2
cdr3_aa: CASSWSSGRTSSYNEQFF
cdr3_nt: TGCGCCAGCAGCTGGTCTAGCGGCAGAACGAGCTCCTACAATGAGCAGTTCTTC

j_call: TRBJ2-3
clone_size: -
v_call: TRBV6-6
d_call: TRBD1
cdr3_aa: CASTKGQGTDTQYF
cdr3_nt: TGTGCCAGCACCAAGGGACAGGGGACAGATACGCAGTATTTT

j_call: TRBJ2-4
clone_size: -
v_call: TRBV18
d_call: -
cdr3_aa: CASSPAGTSAKNIQYF
cdr3_nt: TGTGCCAGCTCACCGGCGGGAACGTCGGCCAAAAACATTCAGTACTTC

j_call: TRBJ2-7
clone_size: few
v_call: TRBV28
d_call: TRBD2
cdr3_aa: CASTGRGAGGYF
cdr3_nt: TGTGCCAGCACCGGGAGGGGCGCGGGGGGATACTTC

j_call: TRBJ2-7
clone_size: -
v_call: TRBV29-1
d_call: TRBD2
cdr3_aa: CSVEGRSLAGSYEQYF
cdr3_nt: TGCAGCGTTGAAGGCCGATCTCTAGCGGGCTCCTACGAGCAGTACTTC

j_call: TRBJ2-5
clone_size: -
v_call: TRBV7-7
d_call: -
cdr3_aa: CASSLGGVGETQYF
cdr3_nt: TGTGCTAGCAGCTTAGGGGGGGTAGGGGAGACCCAGTACTTC

j_call: TRBJ2-1
clone_size: few
v_call: TRBV5-8
d_call: TRBD2
cdr3_aa: CASSLGLAGGQIYNEQFF
cdr3_nt: TGTGCCAGCAGCTTGGGGCTAGCGGGAGGGCAAATCTACAATGAGCAGTTCTTC

j_call: TRBJ1-1
clone_size: -
v_call: TRBV6-1
d_call: TRBD1
cdr3_aa: CASSEYSNRGEAFF
cdr3_nt: TGTGCCAGCAGTGAGTATTCCAACAGGGGTGAAGCTTTCTTT

j_call: TRBJ2-5
clone_size: -
v_call: TRBV15
d_call: -
cdr3_aa: CATSRDSQGLGETQYF
cdr3_nt: TGTGCCACCAGCAGAGATTCGCAGGGGTTGGGGGAGACCCAGTACTTC

j_call: TRBJ2-3
clone_size: -
v_call: TRBV7-8
d_call: TRBD2
cdr3_aa: CASSLAQLASSTDTQYF
cdr3_nt: TGTGCCAGCAGCTTAGCCCAACTAGCGTCTAGCACAGATACGCAGTATTTT

j_call: TRBJ1-2
clone_size: once
v_call: TRBV7-9
d_call: TRBD1
cdr3_aa: CASSLGTGVLGGYTF
cdr3_nt: TGTGCCAGCAGCCTCGGGACAGGGGTTCTCGGCGGCTACACCTTC

j_call: TRBJ2-7
clone_size: few
v_call: TRBV28
d_call: TRBD2
cdr3_aa: CASTPIRGTSGNSEQYF
cdr3_nt: TGTGCCAGCACCCCTATCCGTGGGACTAGCGGGAATAGCGAGCAGTACTTC

j_call: TRBJ2-3
clone_size: once
v_call: TRBV14
d_call: -
cdr3_aa: CASSRDLADTQYF
cdr3_nt: TGTGCCAGCAGCCGCGATCTAGCAGATACGCAGTATTTT

j_call: TRBJ1-5
clone_size: -
v_call: TRBV9
d_call: TRBD1
cdr3_aa: CASSVTGGSVQPQHF
cdr3_nt: TGTGCCAGCAGCGTCACAGGGGGCTCGGTTCAGCCCCAGCATTTT

j_call: TRBJ2-7
clone_size: -
v_call: TRBV28
d_call: -
cdr3_aa: CASAGYEQYF
cdr3_nt: TGTGCCAGCGCCGGTTACGAGCAGTACTTC

j_call: TRBJ2-7
clone_size: -
v_call: TRBV30
d_call: TRBD1
cdr3_aa: CAWSTDRVHEQYF
cdr3_nt: TGTGCCTGGAGTACGGACAGGGTACACGAGCAGTACTTC

j_call: TRBJ1-3
clone_size: -
v_call: TRBV11-3
d_call: -
cdr3_aa: CASSEGEAGNTIYF
cdr3_nt: TGTGCCAGCAGCGAAGGGGAGGCTGGAAACACCATATATTTT

j_call: TRBJ1-2
clone_size: -
v_call: TRBV21-1
d_call: -
cdr3_aa: CASSKWDRDTLYGYTF
cdr3_nt: TGTGCCAGCAGCAAATGGGACAGGGACACCCTATATGGCTACACCTTC

j_call: TRBJ2-7
clone_size: -
v_call: TRBV5-6
d_call: -
cdr3_aa: CASSLTQLGTYEQYF
cdr3_nt: TGTGCCAGCAGCCTAACCCAGCTAGGCACCTACGAGCAGTACTTC

j_call: TRBJ2-7
clone_size: once
v_call: TRBV5-1
d_call: TRBD2
cdr3_aa: CASSLGGTSGRDPGQYF
cdr3_nt: TGCGCCAGCAGCTTGGGAGGGACTAGCGGGAGAGACCCCGGGCAGTACTTC

j_call: TRBJ2-7
clone_size: -
v_call: TRBV9
d_call: TRBD2
cdr3_aa: CASSASGSSYGQYF
cdr3_nt: TGTGCCAGCAGCGCTAGCGGGAGCTCCTACGGGCAGTACTTC

j_call: TRBJ2-2
clone_size: -
v_call: TRBV6-5
d_call: -
cdr3_aa: CASRGPGAGELFF
cdr3_nt: TGTGCCAGCAGGGGCCCCGGGGCCGGGGAGCTGTTTTTT

j_call: TRBJ2-1
clone_size: few
v_call: TRBV27
d_call: TRBD2
cdr3_aa: CASSITPRLAGVMGPYNEQFF
cdr3_nt: TGTGCCAGCAGTATAACCCCCAGACTAGCGGGAGTAATGGGGCCCTACAATGAGCAGTTCTTC

j_call: TRBJ1-2
clone_size: -
v_call: TRBV28
d_call: -
cdr3_aa: CASFVRERGYTF
cdr3_nt: TGTGCCAGCTTTGTCAGGGAAAGGGGCTACACCTTC

j_call: TRBJ1-5
clone_size: few
v_call: TRBV7-2
d_call: -
cdr3_aa: CASSSQRQATQPQHF
cdr3_nt: TGTGCCAGCAGCTCCCAGCGACAGGCAACTCAGCCCCAGCATTTT

j_call: TRBJ2-7
clone_size: -
v_call: TRBV27
d_call: -
cdr3_aa: CASSFGQGGSEQYF
cdr3_nt: TGTGCCAGCAGTTTCGGGCAGGGAGGTTCCGAGCAGTACTTC

j_call: TRBJ2-1
clone_size: -
v_call: TRBV2
d_call: -
cdr3_aa: CASSGDGDYEQFF
cdr3_nt: TGTGCCAGCAGTGGGGACGGGGACTATGAGCAGTTCTTC

j_call: TRBJ2-1
clone_size: -
v_call: TRBV2
d_call: -
cdr3_aa: CASRTRYNEQFF
cdr3_nt: TGTGCCAGCAGGACAAGATACAATGAGCAGTTCTTC

j_call: TRBJ1-4
clone_size: once
v_call: TRBV7-9
d_call: -
cdr3_aa: CSSSPYATNEKLFF
cdr3_nt: TGTTCCAGCAGCCCGTATGCAACTAATGAAAAACTGTTTTTT